The source of this T cell receptor (beta chain) is a study of blood T cell repertoires in COVID-19. Study as a whole: Both acute and convalescent COVID-19 samples were obtained from the United States, Italy and Spain. T cells, B-cell-depleted T cells, or PBMCs provided the cDNA or gDNA that served as material.

The data were produced by immunoSEQ multiplex PCR, yet TCRdb's version contains in-frame clones alone and is incomplete. Of around 150,000 clones listed, around 87% are singletons. V trimming: 4 bases; J trimming: 6 bases; junction bases outside the gene matches: 7. The CDR3 contains 15 residues. Per the germline V gene, CDR1 is SGHRS and CDR2 is YFSETQ. This clone was detected a few times. The sequence was collected from a woman aged 65 to 85 with COVID-19, enrolled during active disease. Input material: peripheral blood. The chain has TRBV5-1 and TRBJ2-1; 10 bases agree with TRBD1. The CDR3 protein is CASSTGTGVSNEQFF. DNA of the CDR3: TGCGCCAGCAGCACCGGGACAGGGGTTTCCAATGAGCAGTTCTTC.